This TCR beta chain was captured by sequencing in a study of CD8+CD57+ T cells in acquired aplastic anemia. The CDR3 contains 19 residues. J lost 4 bases, V lost 0 bases, and 19 bases had no gene match. In germline, CDR1 is DFQATT, CDR2 SNEGSKA (reference sequence). CDR3 and TCR beta VDJ profiling relied on a genomic DNA template. TCRdb fed the reads into MiXCR, producing one record per CDR3 protein. The sample yields about 180,000 distinct CDR3 sequences, 47% seen once. All patients picked for sequencing had shown, by flow cytometry, an expansion of CD8+CD57+ cells. This clonotype was seen at least ten times.

The sequenced sample was sorted CD4+, CD8+, or CD8+CD57+ T cells (not recorded which) from PBMCs. J is TRBJ2-7 and V is TRBV20-1; 9 bases agree with TRBD2. This TCR came from a human donor with aplastic anemia. This CDR3 reads CSARDEEKRGVLWGYEQYF. The CDR3 region has the DNA TGCAGTGCTAGAGATGAGGAGAAGCGGGGGGTCCTATGGGGATACGAGCAGTACTTC.